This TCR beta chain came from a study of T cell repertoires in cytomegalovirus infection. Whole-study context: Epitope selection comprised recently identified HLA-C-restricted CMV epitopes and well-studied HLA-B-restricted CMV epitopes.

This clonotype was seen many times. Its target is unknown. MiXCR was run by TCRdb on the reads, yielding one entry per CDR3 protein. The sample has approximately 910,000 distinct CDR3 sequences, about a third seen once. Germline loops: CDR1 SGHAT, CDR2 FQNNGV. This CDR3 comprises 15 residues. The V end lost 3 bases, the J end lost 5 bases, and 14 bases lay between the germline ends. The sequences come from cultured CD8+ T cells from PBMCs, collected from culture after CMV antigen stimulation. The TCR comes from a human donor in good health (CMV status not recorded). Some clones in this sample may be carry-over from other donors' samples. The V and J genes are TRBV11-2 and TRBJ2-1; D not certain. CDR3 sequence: CASSFAVLLNNEQFF. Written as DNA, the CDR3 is TGTGCCAGCAGCTTCGCCGTTTTACTGAACAATGAGCAGTTCTTC.